Below, 18 T cell receptor beta chains from the same sample are listed, as sequenced in a study of blood T cells in healthy people across ages. Together with a sample-barcoded 5' primer, a J-beta primer mix was included in a second PCR lasting roughly 6 to 12 cycles. TCRdb re-derived calls from the 5' RACE reads in MiXCR, one entry per CDR3 protein. The profile shows hundreds of thousands of distinct CDR3 sequences, roughly 21% of them singletons. The specimen sequenced was blood. The receptors were gathered from a man between 65 and 85 years old in good health.

The V gene is TRBV28, the J gene TRBJ2-5; D is undetermined. TRBJ2-7 explains the end of the DNA better; the J call may be wrong. Germline CDR1 reads MDHEN; CDR2 reads SYDVKM. There are 12 residues in the CDR3. In DNA form, the CDR3 reads TGTGCCAGCAGGGAAACGGCGGACGAGCAGTACTTC. Its protein product is CASRETADEQYF.

In its sample, this clonotype was seen a few times. This chain links TRBV3-1 with TRBJ2-4; D gene ambiguous. Germline lookup yields CDR1 LGHDT and CDR2 YNNKEL (reference sequence). The V and J ends lost 4 bases and 0 bases respectively, with 13 bases between them. This CDR3 is 16 amino acids long. This CDR3 reads CASSPQDFLAKNIQYF. Written as DNA, the CDR3 is TGTGCCAGCAGCCCGCAGGATTTCTTAGCCAAAAACATTCAGTACTTC.

In this sample, this clonotype turned up a few times. This rearrangement joins TRBV9 to TRBJ1-6; possibly TRBD1 for D (5 bases). The V and J ends lost 2 bases and 7 bases respectively, with 7 bases between them. Germline V gene lookup returns CDR1 SGDLS and CDR2 YYNGEE. CDR3 length equals 13 residues. The CDR3 DNA sequence: TGTGCCAGCAGCGTTTCAGGGAATTCACCCCTCCACTTT. Amino acids: CASSVSGNSPLHF.

This chain's CDR3 is CASSLGQGSSSQYF. CDR3 sequence (DNA): TGTGCCAGCAGCCTTGGACAGGGGTCATCTTCGCAGTATTTT. The chain employs TRBV7-9 and TRBJ2-3; 9 bases are a match to TRBD1. Looked up from germline, CDR1 is SEHNR and CDR2 is FQNEAQ (reference sequence). J gave up 10 bases and V 5 bases, and 10 bases lay outside the gene matches. This CDR3 spans 14 amino acids. The full variable domain, with the rest looked up from reference TRBV7-9 and TRBJ2-3, is DTGVSQNPRHKITKRGQNVTFRCDPISEHNRLYWYRQTLGQGPEFLTYFQNEAQLEKSRLLSDRFSAERPKGSFSTLEIQRTEQGDSAMYLCASSLGQGSSSQYFGPGTRLTVL.

CDR3 sequence: CASSKETYEQYF. CDR3 bases: TGTGCCAGCAGTAAGGAGACCTACGAGCAGTACTTC. The J gene is TRBJ2-5, the V gene TRBV25-1; D is unresolved. The assigned J gene may be wrong: the sequence end matches TRBJ2-7 better. This CDR3 is 12 amino acids long. Germline assignment: CDR1 MGHDK and CDR2 SYGVNS.

The chain has TRBV29-1 and TRBJ2-5; D possibly corresponds to TRBD1 (5 bases). The DNA end lines up better with TRBJ2-7; the J call may be wrong. Germline V gene data show CDR1 as SQVTM and CDR2 as ANQGSEA. The CDR3 has 12 residues. For the CDR3, the DNA is TGCAGCGCTGACGACAGCTCCTACGAGCAGTACTTC. Translation: CSADDSSYEQYF.

This rearrangement joins TRBV4-2 to TRBJ2-7; 8 bases line up with TRBD1. J lost 2 bases, V lost 3 bases, and 9 bases had no gene match. Germline V lookup: CDR1 LGHNA, CDR2 YNFKEQ. This CDR3 is built from 16 residues. The CDR3 coding sequence is TGTGCCAGCAGCCAGAACCTACAGGGGGTCCCCTACGAGCAGTACTTC. It is translated as CASSQNLQGVPYEQYF.

This sequence joins TRBV3-1 and TRBJ2-7; the D gene could be TRBD1 or TRBD2 (5 bases each). The CDR3 has 14 residues. V gave up 1 base and J gave up 4 bases, with 11 bases separating them. CDR1 LGHDT and CDR2 YNNKEL come from the germline V gene (reference sequence). The CDR3 nucleotides are TGTGCCAGCAGCCAAGCTGTGGGACGTTACGAGCAGTACTTC. This codes for CASSQAVGRYEQYF.

The genes are TRBV9 and TRBJ2-2; 11 positions agree with TRBD2. This CDR3 comprises 17 residues. CDR1 is SGDLS, CDR2 YYNGEE, per germline. V gave up 2 bases and J gave up 0 bases; unmatched junction bases: 3. Here the CDR3 DNA reads TGTGCCAGCAGCGTCGGGACTAGCGGCACGAACACCGGGGAGCTGTTTTTT. Translation: CASSVGTSGTNTGELFF.

This clonotype was recorded a few times. The chain employs TRBV20-1 and TRBJ2-1; tentatively, D is TRBD1 (7 bases). Trimming took 5 bases from V and 9 from J, leaving 17 bases between them. The CDR3 extends over 13 amino acids. CDR1 DFQATT and CDR2 SNEGSKA come from the germline V gene (reference sequence). CDR3 bases: TGCAGTGCTCCCCAGGGGGGCTACTCTGAGCAGTTCTTC. Its translation is CSAPQGGYSEQFF.

This clonotype was counted at least ten times. The V gene is TRBV29-1, the J gene TRBJ2-7, with 10 bases that match TRBD2. This CDR3 spans 15 amino acids. CDR1 and CDR2 from the germline V gene are SQVTM and ANQGSEA. V gave up 6 bases and J gave up 0 bases; unmatched junction bases: 8. The DNA for the CDR3 is TGCAGCGTGGTACTAGCGGGACGGAGCTCCTACGAGCAGTACTTC. This gives the protein CSVVLAGRSSYEQYF.

The chain has TRBV2 and TRBJ1-4; a possible D gene is TRBD1 (6 bases). This CDR3 is 14 amino acids long. V lost 5 bases to trimming and J lost 5 bases, with 12 bases between them. The germline V gene has CDR1 SNHLY and CDR2 FYNNEI. CDR3 amino acids: CASSIAGANEKLFF. CDR3 nucleotides: TGTGCCAGCAGTATTGCGGGGGCGAATGAAAAACTGTTTTTT.

In this sample, this clonotype turned up many times. The rearrangement joins TRBV29-1 to TRBJ2-7; weak D call: TRBD2 (6 bases). CDR3 size: 11 residues. Germline V gives CDR1 SQVTM, CDR2 ANQGSEA. Trimming left V 4 bases short and J 6 bases short, with 10 bases between. The DNA of the CDR3 is TGCAGCGTTGTCGGGAGTGGCGAGCAGTACTTC. It yields the protein CSVVGSGEQYF.

This clonotype was detected many times. The J gene is TRBJ2-6, the V gene TRBV9, with no clear D. Between the trimmed V and J ends, which lost 2 bases and 0 bases, there was a span of 6 bases. This CDR3 has 15 residues. CDR1 and CDR2 from the germline V gene are SGDLS and YYNGEE. The CDR3 region has the DNA TGTGCCAGCAGCGTCCCAGTCTCTGGGGCCAACGTCCTGACTTTC. Protein sequence: CASSVPVSGANVLTF.

The CDR3 spells CASSSGTGKETGELFF. The CDR3 nucleotides read TGCGCCAGCAGCTCTGGGACAGGGAAGGAAACCGGGGAGCTGTTTTTT. This chain links TRBV5-1 with TRBJ2-2; 9 bases match TRBD1. The length of the CDR3 is 16 residues. Per germline, CDR1 SGHRS and CDR2 YFSETQ. J gave up 5 bases and V 3 bases, and 8 bases lay outside the gene matches.

This clonotype was observed a handful of times. CDR3 in DNA: TGTGCCAGCAGTACAGCGGACCACACAGATACGCAGTATTTT. Its translation: CASSTADHTDTQYF. V usage is TRBV6-2 or TRBV6-3 and J usage is TRBJ2-3; the D gene is possibly TRBD2 (5 bases). V was clipped by 5 bases and J by 2 bases, with 11 bases between them. The CDR3 contains 14 residues. Germline CDR1 is MNHEY and CDR2 is SVGEGT.

V and J are TRBV18 and TRBJ2-5; the D gene is possibly TRBD2 (6 bases). The J call could be wrong; TRBJ2-1 is a better fit for the DNA end. CDR3 length: 16 residues. In germline, CDR1 is KGHSH, CDR2 LQKENI. CDR3 region: CASSPLGLAKYNEQFF. DNA for the CDR3: TGTGCCAGCTCACCACTTGGGCTAGCGAAGTACAATGAGCAGTTCTTC.

There are a few counts of this clonotype. J is TRBJ2-3 and V is TRBV12-3 or TRBV12-4, with D possibly TRBD2 on 5 matching bases. CDR3 length equals 14 residues. The V gene lost 3 bases and the J gene lost 7 bases, with 14 bases spanning the gap. CDR3 in amino acids: CASSLSPGLNTQYF. CDR3 sequence (DNA): TGTGCCAGCAGTTTGTCGCCGGGGTTAAATACGCAGTATTTT.